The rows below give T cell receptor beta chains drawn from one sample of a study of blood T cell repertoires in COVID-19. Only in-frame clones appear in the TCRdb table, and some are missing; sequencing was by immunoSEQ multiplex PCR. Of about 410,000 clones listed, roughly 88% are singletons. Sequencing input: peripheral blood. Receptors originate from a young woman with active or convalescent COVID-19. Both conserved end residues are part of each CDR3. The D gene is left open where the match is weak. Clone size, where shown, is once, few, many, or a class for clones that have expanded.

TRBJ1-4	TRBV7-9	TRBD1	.	TGTGCCAGCAGCACCACCGGACAGGGGAAAACTAATGAAAAACTGTTTTTT	CASSTTGQGKTNEKLFF
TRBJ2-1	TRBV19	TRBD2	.	TGTGCCAGTAAAACTAGCGGGGGAAACAATGAGCAGTTCTTC	CASKTSGGNNEQFF
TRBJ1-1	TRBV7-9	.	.	TGTGCCAGCAGGGAGACGGACACTGAAGCTTTCTTT	CASRETDTEAFF
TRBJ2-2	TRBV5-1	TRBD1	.	TGCGCCAGCAGCCCCTGGGGGTCCGGGACAGAGGATACCGGGGAGCTGTTTTTT	CASSPWGSGTEDTGELFF
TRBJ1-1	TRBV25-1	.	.	TGTGCCAGCAGTTCTCACAGGGTAGTGAGTACTGAAGCTTTCTTT	CASSSHRVVSTEAFF
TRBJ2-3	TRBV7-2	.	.	TGTGCCAGCAGCTTATGGGCGCAAAGCACAGATACGCAGTATTTT	CASSLWAQSTDTQYF
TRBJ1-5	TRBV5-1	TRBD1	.	TGCGCCAGCAGCCCGGGGCCCGGGACAGGGGAACAGCCCCAGCATTTT	CASSPGPGTGEQPQHF
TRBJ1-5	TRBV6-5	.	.	TGTGCCAGCAGCTCAGGGTATCATCAGCCCCAGCATTTT	CASSSGYHQPQHF
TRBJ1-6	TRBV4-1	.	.	TGCGCCAGCAGCCCTGCGGACAGCTATAATTCACCCCTCCACTTT	CASSPADSYNSPLHF
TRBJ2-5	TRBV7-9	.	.	TGTGCCAGCAGCTCCTCAATTTATAGGGCCCCGGAGGAAGAGACCCAGTACTTC	CASSSSIYRAPEEETQYF
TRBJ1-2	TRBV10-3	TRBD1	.	TGTGCCATCAGTGAGTCTCTACAGGGGGGAAACTATGGCTACACCTTC	CAISESLQGGNYGYTF
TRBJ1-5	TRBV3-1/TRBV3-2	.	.	TGTGCCAGCAGCCAAGTTCCCGGAGGGAATCAGCCCCAGCATTTT	CASSQVPGGNQPQHF
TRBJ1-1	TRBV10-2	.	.	TGCGCCAGCAGGCTGACGGGGTCGACTGAAGCTTTCTTT	CASRLTGSTEAFF
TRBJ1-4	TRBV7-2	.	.	TGTGCCAGCAGCAAAACGGGAATAACTAATGAAAAACTGTTTTTT	CASSKTGITNEKLFF
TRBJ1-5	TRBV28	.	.	TGTGCCAGCAGTAATCAGGGAAATCAGCCCCAGCATTTT	CASSNQGNQPQHF
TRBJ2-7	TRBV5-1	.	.	TGCGCCAGCAGCTTGGGTACCTACGAGCAGTACTTC	CASSLGTYEQYF
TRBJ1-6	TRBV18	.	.	TGTGCCAGCTCACCAAATACGGGGTTTTCACCCCTCCACTTT	CASSPNTGFSPLHF
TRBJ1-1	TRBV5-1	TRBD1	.	TGCGCCAGCAGTCGGGACAGTGGATATACTGAAGCTTTCTTT	CASSRDSGYTEAFF
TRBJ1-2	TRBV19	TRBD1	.	TGTGCCAGTAGTATTGGATACGGGACAGGGTTTATGGACTATGGCTACACCTTC	CASSIGYGTGFMDYGYTF
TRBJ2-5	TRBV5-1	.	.	TGCGCCAGCAGCACGTCAGGACTACAGCTTGAAGAGACCCAGTACTTC	CASSTSGLQLEETQYF
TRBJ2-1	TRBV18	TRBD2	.	TGTGCCAGCTCACGCGGGACGGTGGGGACTAGCGGGATGATGGGCAATGAGCAGTTCTTC	CASSRGTVGTSGMMGNEQFF
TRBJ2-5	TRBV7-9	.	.	TGTGCCAGCAGCTCCCCTGCGTGGGCCACCGGAGAGACCCAGTACTTC	CASSSPAWATGETQYF
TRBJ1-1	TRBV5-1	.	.	TGCGCCAGCAGCTTGTGGGCGGGCACTGAAGCTTTCTTT	CASSLWAGTEAFF
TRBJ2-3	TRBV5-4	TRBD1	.	TGTGCCAGCAGCTGGAAGGGGGGACAGGGGGCCTCGGATACGCAGTATTTT	CASSWKGGQGASDTQYF
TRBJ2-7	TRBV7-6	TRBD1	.	TGTGCCAGCAGCTTAGGACAGGGGGCCAACGAGCAGTACTTC	CASSLGQGANEQYF
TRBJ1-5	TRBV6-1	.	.	TGTGCCAGCAGTGAAGGAAGGGGTTATAGCAATCAGCCCCAGCATTTT	CASSEGRGYSNQPQHF
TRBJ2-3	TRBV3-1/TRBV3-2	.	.	TGTGCCAGCAGCCAAGAGTCTTTCCCCACAGATACGCAGTATTTT	CASSQESFPTDTQYF
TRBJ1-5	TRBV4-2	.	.	TGTGCCAGCAGCCAAGATCGCGGGAATCAGCCCCAGCATTTT	CASSQDRGNQPQHF
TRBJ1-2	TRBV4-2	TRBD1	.	TGTGCCAGCAGCCAAGATCGGGGACAGGATGGCTACACCTTC	CASSQDRGQDGYTF
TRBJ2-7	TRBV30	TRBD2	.	TGTGCCTGGAGTGGAACGACTAGCGGGAGGGGGACCGAGCAGTACTTC	CAWSGTTSGRGTEQYF
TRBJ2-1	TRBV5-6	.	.	TGTGCCAGCAGCCTCAGTCGGGACTTGTCCTACAATGAGCAGTTCTTC	CASSLSRDLSYNEQFF
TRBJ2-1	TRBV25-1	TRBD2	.	TGTGCCAGCAGTGACCGTAGCGGGACCAGCTACAATGAGCAGTTCTTC	CASSDRSGTSYNEQFF
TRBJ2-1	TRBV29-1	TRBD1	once	TGCAGCGTTGATAGGGGGCTAGGATCCTACAATGAGCAGTTCTTC	CSVDRGLGSYNEQFF
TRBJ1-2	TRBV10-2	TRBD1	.	TGCGCCAGCAGTGAGGAGAACAGGGGCGGCTACACCTTC	CASSEENRGGYTF
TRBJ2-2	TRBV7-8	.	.	TGTGCCAGCAGCTTTCTCGCGAGCACCGGGGAGCTGTTTTTT	CASSFLASTGELFF
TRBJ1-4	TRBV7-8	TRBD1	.	TGTGCCAGCAGCCCGCGACAGGGGGAGGCAAAACTGTTTTTT	CASSPRQGEAKLFF
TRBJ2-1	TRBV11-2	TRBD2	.	TGTGCCAGCAGCTTCGGGCGTAGCGGGGGGGCCTACAATGAGCAGTTCTTC	CASSFGRSGGAYNEQFF
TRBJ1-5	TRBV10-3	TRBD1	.	TGTGCCACAACAAAAACCGTCCCGGGACAGGGGGCAGGGCAGCCCCAGCATTTT	CATTKTVPGQGAGQPQHF
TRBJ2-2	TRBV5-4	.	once	TGTGCCAGCAGCCCGGGGGTGGGGCAGGGATACACCGGGGAGCTGTTTTTT	CASSPGVGQGYTGELFF
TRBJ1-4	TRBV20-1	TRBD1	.	TGCAGTGCTAGTCCGTGGGGGGACAGCAACAATGAAAAACTGTTTTTT	CSASPWGDSNNEKLFF
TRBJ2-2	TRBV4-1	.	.	TGCGCCAGCAGCCATATACAGGGAATCTACACCGGGGAGCTGTTTTTT	CASSHIQGIYTGELFF
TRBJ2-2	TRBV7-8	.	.	TGTGCCAGCAGCTTATTACAGGTTTGGGAAGCGAACACCGGGGAGCTGTTTTTT	CASSLLQVWEANTGELFF
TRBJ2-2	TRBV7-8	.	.	TGTGCCAGCAGCTTAGTTACCAGACTTACCGGGGAGCTGTTTTTT	CASSLVTRLTGELFF
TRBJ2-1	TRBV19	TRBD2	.	TGTGCCAGTAGTTCCCAGACTAGCGGCCCCTACAATGAGCAGTTCTTC	CASSSQTSGPYNEQFF